These 7 T cell receptor beta chains were sequenced from one sample in a study of T cell responses to AZD1222 COVID-19 vaccine. The assay was immunoSEQ multiplex PCR, and TCRdb's table has in-frame clones only and misses some. The data contain 100,000 or so clones, about 92% of them singletons. The sequencing used peripheral blood, collected on day 0 of AZD1222 vaccination. These receptors came from an adult in good health.

The V and J genes are TRBV9 and TRBJ2-1; D gene ambiguous. The V and J ends lost 0 bases and 4 bases respectively, with 5 bases between them. Germline V gives CDR1 SGDLS, CDR2 YYNGEE. The length of the CDR3 is 13 residues. CDR3 protein: CASSVVGYNEQFF. For the CDR3, the DNA is TGTGCCAGCAGCGTAGTCGGGTACAATGAGCAGTTCTTC.

The V and J genes are TRBV1 and TRBJ2-1; TRBD2 was called by the table and not checked on the DNA. TRBV1 is deemed a pseudogene. CDR3 size: 16 residues. DNA of the CDR3: TGCACCAGCAGCGCCTATCCCCGGTGGTCCTACAATGAGCAGTTCTTC. This sequence encodes CTSSAYPRWSYNEQFF.

The chain has TRBV4-3 and TRBJ2-3, with TRBD1 matching 7 bases. With V trimmed by 4 bases and J by 6 bases, 10 bases remained unmatched. Germline V CDR1 and CDR2: LGHNA, YSLEER. This CDR3 region has 15 residues. The CDR3 bases are TGCGCCAGCAGCCTGACAGGGAGTCCGAGGGATACGCAGTATTTT. Amino acid sequence: CASSLTGSPRDTQYF.

The chain is built from TRBV18 and TRBJ2-1, with TRBD2 matching 13 bases. The CDR3 loop spans 16 amino acids. The germline CDR1 and CDR2 sequences are KGHSH and LQKENI. Trimming took 3 bases from V and 5 from J; bases not matched to a gene: 4. This CDR3 is CASSPVGLAGDNEQFF. For the CDR3, the DNA is TGTGCCAGCTCACCGGTCGGACTAGCGGGAGACAATGAGCAGTTCTTC.

This chain joins TRBV18 and TRBJ1-4; TRBD1 matches 9 bases. Germline values: CDR1 KGHSH, CDR2 LQKENI. The CDR3 extends over 15 amino acids. The junction had 2 bases not matched to a gene; V was cut back by 2 bases and J by 4 bases. The CDR3 sequence is CASSPGTGYNEKLFF. The CDR3 nucleotides read TGTGCCAGCTCACCAGGGACAGGGTATAATGAAAAACTGTTTTTT.

The chain uses TRBV24-1 and TRBJ2-2; D may be TRBD1 (5 bases). CDR1 is KGHDR, CDR2 SFDVKD, per germline. The CDR3 extends over 14 amino acids. V was pared by 7 bases and J by 1 base, with 9 bases between. CDR3 nucleotides: TGTGCCACCAGGGCTGACAGGAACACCGGGGAGCTGTTTTTT. It specifies CATRADRNTGELFF.

This clone was found a few times. The chain carries TRBV2 and TRBJ2-2, with TRBD1 identical over 7 bases. Trimming took 9 bases from V and 1 from J; bases not matched to a gene: 5. This CDR3 is built from 14 residues. CDR1 is SNHLY, CDR2 FYNNEI, per germline. The CDR3 loop is CASLRDRNTGELFF. CDR3 in DNA: TGTGCCAGTCTTAGGGACAGGAACACCGGGGAGCTGTTTTTT.